This T cell receptor beta chain was documented in a study of cytomegalovirus exposure and HLA in healthy donors. Across the study: Unique TCRs numbering around 80 million, obtained from HLA-typed donors, made up an early data release.

Germline CDR1 reads LNHNV; CDR2 reads YYDKDF (reference sequence). The CDR3 is 17 residues long. V gave up 2 bases and J gave up 4 bases, with 17 bases separating them. General study findings and limits: Later, TCR association rates were found to vary by HLA locus, highest for DRB1 and lowest for HLA-C. In vitro checks showed that three CMV-associated chains really do target CMV antigens. Most of the TCR beta V segments (in an earlier analysis) were productive either about 87% or about 30% of the time.

Researchers ran the PCR with 60 Vbeta and 13 Jbeta primers. Repertoires were generated with immunoSEQ multiplex PCR, while TCRdb's copy carries only in-frame clones and drops some. The sample table includes about 87,000 clones. Remarks on this clone: The antigen is unknown.

V usage is TRBV15 and J usage is TRBJ1-4; D is perhaps TRBD1 (6 bases). This clonotype was sampled from a man aged 45-60 years in good health and CMV-seropositive. What was sequenced was PBMCs. CDR3 in DNA: TGTGCCACCAGCAGACTACCCCCGAAAGGGGGTAATGAAAAACTGTTTTTT. Its translation: CATSRLPPKGGNEKLFF. The variable domain in full, with the rest retrieved from reference TRBV15 and TRBJ1-4, is DAMVIQNPRYQVTQFGKPVTLSCSQTLNHNVMYWYQQKSSQAPKLLFHYYDKDFNNEADTPDNFQSRRPNTSFCFLDIRSPGLGDTAMYLCATSRLPPKGGNEKLFFGSGTQLSVL.